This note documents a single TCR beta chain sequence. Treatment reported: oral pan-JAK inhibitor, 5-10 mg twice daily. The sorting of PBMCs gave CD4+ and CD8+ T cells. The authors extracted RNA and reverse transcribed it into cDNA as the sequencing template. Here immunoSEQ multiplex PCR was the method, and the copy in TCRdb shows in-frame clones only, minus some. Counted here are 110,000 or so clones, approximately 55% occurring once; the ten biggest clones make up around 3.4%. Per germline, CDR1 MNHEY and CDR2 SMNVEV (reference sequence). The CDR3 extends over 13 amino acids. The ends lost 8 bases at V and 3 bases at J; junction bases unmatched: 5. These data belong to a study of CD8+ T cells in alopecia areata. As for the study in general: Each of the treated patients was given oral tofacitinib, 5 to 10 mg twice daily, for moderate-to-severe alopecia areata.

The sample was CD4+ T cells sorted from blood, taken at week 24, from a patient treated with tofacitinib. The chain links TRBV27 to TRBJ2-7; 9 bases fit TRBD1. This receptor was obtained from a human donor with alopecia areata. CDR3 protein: CASARDRDYEQYF. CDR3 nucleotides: TGTGCCAGCGCAAGGGACAGGGACTACGAGCAGTACTTC.